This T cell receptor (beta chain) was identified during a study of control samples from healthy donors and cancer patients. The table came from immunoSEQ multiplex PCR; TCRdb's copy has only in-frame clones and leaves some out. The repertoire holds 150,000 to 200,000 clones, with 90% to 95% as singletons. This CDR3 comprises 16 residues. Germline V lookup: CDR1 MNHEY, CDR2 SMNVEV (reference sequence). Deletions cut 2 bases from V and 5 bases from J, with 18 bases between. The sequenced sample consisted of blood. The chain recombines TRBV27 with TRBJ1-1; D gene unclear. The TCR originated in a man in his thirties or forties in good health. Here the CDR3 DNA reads TGTGCCAGCAGTTTACGCCCCCCCACCCCGGGGACTGAAGCTTTCTTT. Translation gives CASSLRPPTPGTEAFF.